This TCR beta chain is drawn from a study of CXCR3-negative and CXCR3-positive naive CD8 T cells. Per the germline V gene, CDR1 is MGHRA and CDR2 is YSYEKL. The CDR3 runs to 17 residues. In preparing the TRB cDNA libraries, 5' RACE with UMI labels was used. TCRdb derives one entry per CDR3 protein from the 5' RACE reads, leaving out DNA. This listing includes tens of thousands of distinct CDR3 sequences. The sample comprised naive CXCR3- CD8+ T cells from blood. Subset here: CD45RO-CCR7+CD27+CD95- naive CD8+ T cells lacking CXCR3 (TNR3-). The V gene is TRBV4-1, the J gene TRBJ2-7. This clonotype was sampled from a human donor in good health. Some clones in this sample may be carry-over from other donors' samples. CDR3 amino acids: CASSQEWTTGSSYEQYF.